This TCR beta chain was captured by sequencing in a study of OX40 agonist ivuxolimab in advanced cancers. Clones were sequenced by immunoSEQ multiplex PCR, and TCRdb holds only the in-frame ones, with some missing. Altogether about 61,000 clones are present, about 89% being singletons, with the ten largest covering approximately 20%. The V end lost 3 bases, the J end lost 2 bases, and 9 bases lay between the germline ends. The CDR3 runs 13 residues. The germline V gene encodes CDR1 SGHRS and CDR2 YFSETQ. The specimen comprised CD4+ or CD8+ T cells sorted from blood, sampled in a trial of the OX40 agonist ivuxolimab. The rearrangement links TRBV5-1 to TRBJ2-7; no clear D. The TCR comes from an adult with an advanced solid tumor such as melanoma, head and neck, liver or kidney cancer. CDR3 loop: CASSWDETYEQYF. CDR3 in DNA: TGCGCCAGCAGCTGGGATGAAACCTACGAGCAGTACTTC.